Shown below are 7 T cell receptor beta chains from a single sample sequenced in a study of CD8 T cells in Susac syndrome. Random-hexamer reverse transcription was applied to roughly 0.45 to 1 ug RNA. TCRdb redid the calling of the immunoSEQ multiplex PCR reads with MiXCR, one entry per CDR3 protein. Here the sample spans about 200,000 distinct CDR3 sequences, 90% to 95% being singletons. The sample comprised CD4+ T cells from PBMCs. The receptors shown here come from a human donor with multiple sclerosis.

A few counts support this clonotype. This rearrangement joins TRBV30 to TRBJ2-7, with no clear D. The CDR3 has 12 amino acids. V lost 7 bases and J lost 2, with 12 bases in between. The germline CDR1 and CDR2 sequences are GTSNPN and SVGIG (reference sequence). The CDR3 protein is CAFGPGPYEQYF. The CDR3 DNA reads as TGTGCCTTCGGTCCGGGCCCCTACGAGCAGTACTTC.

The genes are TRBV20-1 and TRBJ1-1; a possible D gene is TRBD1 (5 bases). CDR1 DFQATT and CDR2 SNEGSKA come from the germline V gene (reference sequence). V dropped 6 bases and J dropped 1 base, with 12 bases sitting between them. CDR3 length equals 13 residues. The CDR3 is CSARDRQNTEAFF. Here the CDR3 DNA reads TGCAGTGCCCGGGACCGACAGAACACTGAAGCTTTCTTT.

The chain has TRBV11-2 and TRBJ2-5; 8 nucleotides line up with TRBD2. The V gene's germline CDR1 is SGHAT and CDR2 FQNNGV. V lost 5 bases, J lost 7 bases, and 15 bases stayed unmatched. The CDR3 contains 16 residues. CDR3 in amino acids: CASSPRREAGMGTQYF. DNA for the CDR3: TGTGCCAGCAGCCCACGGCGGGAGGCGGGAATGGGGACCCAGTACTTC.

This rearrangement joins TRBV12-3 or TRBV12-4 to TRBJ1-5; TRBD1 matches 12 bases. This CDR3 is built from 18 residues. V dropped 6 bases and J dropped 1; count of bases not matched to a gene: 10. CDR3 loop: CASRAGTGGAVSNQPQHF. The CDR3 DNA is TGTGCCAGCAGGGCCGGGACAGGGGGCGCGGTCAGCAATCAGCCCCAGCATTTT.

CDR3 bases: TGTGCCAGCAGCCGGGGACTTACAGCCAAAAACATTCAGTACTTC. Its translation: CASSRGLTAKNIQYF. The chain recombines TRBV3-1 with TRBJ2-4; maybe TRBD2 (6 bases). This CDR3 spans 15 amino acids. V lost 4 bases to trimming and J lost 0 bases, with 10 bases between them. Germline V lookup: CDR1 LGHDT, CDR2 YNNKEL (reference sequence).

This sequence joins TRBV30 and TRBJ2-6, with 8 bases lining up with TRBD2. CDR3 length: 16 residues. The junction had 14 bases not matched to a gene; V was cut back by 8 bases and J by 5 bases. The germline V gene has CDR1 GTSNPN and CDR2 SVGIG (reference sequence). In DNA, the CDR3 is TGTGCCCTCACCCTAGCGGGTGTCCGAAGGGCCAACGTCCTGACTTTC. It is translated as CALTLAGVRRANVLTF.

V is TRBV20-1 and J is TRBJ2-7; 10 positions agree with TRBD2. This CDR3 contains 14 residues. Looked up from germline, CDR1 is DFQATT and CDR2 is SNEGSKA (reference sequence). V trimming: 5 bases; J trimming: 5 bases; junction bases outside the gene matches: 9. The CDR3: CSASAGGPVDEQYF. The CDR3 bases are TGCAGTGCTTCAGCGGGAGGGCCTGTAGACGAGCAGTACTTC.